This T cell receptor (beta chain) was identified in a study of T cells in Graves' hyperthyroidism and ophthalmopathy (dated by TCRdb to between 2018 and 2021). For context, the study as a whole: Peripheral blood was sampled at the time of initial diagnosis, prior to any treatment. To identify distinguishing TCR V-J signatures, a discovery cohort of 90 to 100 patients was used, comprising roughly 45 with Graves' ophthalmopathy and approximately 57 with stable Graves' hyperthyroidism. Whether ophthalmopathy could be predicted prospectively was tested in an independent validation cohort made up of 18 hyperthyroidism patients plus 17 patients who later progressed to ophthalmopathy. The 80 to 100 discovery patients were randomly divided into training and test sets at a 7:3 ratio. In six Graves' hyperthyroidism patients, the study also compared T-cell repertoires from thyroid tissue with T-cell repertoires from blood. After sampling, hyperthyroidism patients received methimazole starting at 30 mg daily, and ophthalmopathy patients received high-dose intravenous methylprednisolone. The paper reports TCR Vbeta CDR3 sequencing of approximately 140 peripheral blood samples: 40 to 45 ophthalmopathy, about 75 hyperthyroidism and 17 progressor patients. What the study reported, not specific to this receptor: Blood samples also contained most of the expanded thyroid clonotypes (frequency above 0.001), which suggests that blood repertoires may reflect thyroid immune responses. A 13 V-J signature model separated ophthalmopathy from stable hyperthyroidism, with around 90% sensitivity and roughly 81% specificity in cross-validation and 80%/75% in testing. During validation, the model predicted progression to ophthalmopathy a median of approximately 6 months ahead of onset, with around 71% sensitivity and roughly 75% specificity. No statistical method was used to fix the sample size in advance, and group allocation was not hidden from the investigators.

Stable Graves' hyperthyroidism was defined as the absence of progression to ophthalmopathy over 18 months of follow-up. Hyperthyroidism patients were aged 18 to 65 years and newly diagnosed, with disease duration of less than 2 months. Any patient with an uncontrolled infection, another autoimmune disease, pregnancy or lactation was excluded. Diagnoses were based on clinical symptoms, serum thyroxine and TRAb, thyroid ultrasound and orbital computed tomography. Ficoll-Paque density gradient centrifugation was used to isolate PBMCs from about 9.4 ml of fresh peripheral blood. Total RNA was extracted using Trizol reagent, and RNA quality was assessed on an Agilent 2100 Bioanalyzer. In this sample, this clonotype turned up many times. Its recognized antigen is unknown. No base quality values were provided; no much bigger clone lies one nucleotide off. Its CDR3 holds 16 amino acids, cysteine through phenylalanine. Only CDR3 DNA is held: 48 bases, read in frame from base 1. V is reduced by 1 base and J by 2 bases, leaving a spacing of 15 bases between them.

TCR beta CDR3 regions were amplified from RNA transcripts. A first-round RT-PCR of the TCR CDR3 used the HTBI primer set with the Qiagen OneStep RT-PCR kit. The libraries were constructed in a second round of multiplex PCR and then size-selected and purified. Sequencing of the libraries was done on an Illumina HiSeq2000 using paired-end 100 bp reads. From the authors' description of their analysis: SOAPnuke was used to process the raw data, throwing out any read that contained adapters or uncalled bases, had a mean Phred below 15, or lacked an exact constant-primer or identifier match. COPE v1.2.5 was used to merge the high-quality paired reads, and each unique nucleotide sequence was defined as a clonotype. MiTCR v1.1 was used to align the clonotypes against IMGT TRBV, TRBD and TRBJ reference segments. The analysis included only V-J combinations with a frequency above 0.0001, which together covered around 99% of the repertoires. The TCS score was defined as the ratio of F50 (clonal expansion) to E x V (chaos), calculated using BLOSUM62-based TCRdist between CDR3 peptides within each V-J. Welch's t-statistics and random forest reduced roughly 500 V-J features to under 15, which were used in a naive Bayes classifier (R e1071). TCRdb reprocessed the public reads (quality trimming at Q25 with fastp, clone calling with MiXCR) and kept in-frame beta chains. CDR3 protein sequences are deduplicated, and each keeps its most common genes and DNA. TCRdb, rather than the study authors, made the V and J calls. The sample has a few hundred thousand distinct CDR3 sequences on record, 15% of them singletons. Jointly, the top ten make up less than 35% of the sample.

The sequence was obtained from a woman aged 25 to 39 with Graves' hyperthyroidism. The sequence links TRBV12-3 or TRBV12-4 to TRBJ2-7, with no D gene named confidently. Material for sequencing was blood. The encoded CDR3 is CASSLGQQTRAYEQYF. The DNA reads as follows: TGTGCCAGCAGTTTAGGGCAACAAACACGTGCCTACGAGCAGTACTTC.